The 32 T cell receptor beta chains below were found in one sample sequenced in a study of blood T cell repertoires in COVID-19. Only in-frame clones appear in the TCRdb table, and some are missing; sequencing was by immunoSEQ multiplex PCR. Counted here are about 82,000 clones, more than 70% occurring once; the ten biggest clones make up 17%. Specimen: peripheral blood. Source of these receptors: a woman aged 60-75 years with acute or convalescent COVID-19.

The CDR3 DNA is TGTGCCAGCAGGGAACAGGGCTACGAGCAGTACTTC. This sequence encodes CASREQGYEQYF. The V call is TRBV11-3, the J call TRBJ2-7; D is perhaps TRBD1 (6 bases). CDR3 size: 12 residues. Germline CDR1 SGHNT, CDR2 YENEEA. Trimming cost V 6 bases and J 3 bases, with 9 bases left between them.

DNA for the CDR3: TGCGCCAGCAGCCAAGACCCAGGGGATCGCAATCAGCCCCAGCATTTT. Translation: CASSQDPGDRNQPQHF. The chain carries TRBV4-3 and TRBJ1-5, with D tentatively TRBD1 (6 bases). The V and J ends lost 0 bases and 2 bases respectively, with 11 bases between them. Germline CDR1 LGHNA, CDR2 YSLEER. The CDR3 is made up of 16 amino acids.

The V and J genes are TRBV13 and TRBJ1-5, with D hard to call. V lost 0 bases and J lost 4, with 10 bases in between. CDR1 and CDR2 from the germline V gene are PRHDT and FYEKMQ (reference sequence). The length of the CDR3 is 15 residues. Written as DNA, the CDR3 is TGTGCCAGCAGCTTAGGGCCTTCGAGTAATCAGCCCCAGCATTTT. This encodes CASSLGPSSNQPQHF.

DNA of the CDR3: TGTGCCAGTAACCCAGGGGCAGGGAGATCCACCGGGGAGCTGTTTTTT. Its protein is CASNPGAGRSTGELFF. The chain has TRBV19 and TRBJ2-2, with a weak D call TRBD1 (6 bases). The CDR3 is 16 residues long. V lost 7 bases to trimming and J lost 4 bases, with 19 bases between them. The germline gives CDR1 LNHDA, CDR2 SQIVND (reference sequence). Supplemented by reference TRBV19 and TRBJ2-2, the full variable domain reads DGGITQSPKYLFRKEGQNVTLSCEQNLNHDAMYWYRQDPGQGLRLIYYSQIVNDFQKGDIAEGYSVSREKKESFPLTVTSAQKNPTAFYLCASNPGAGRSTGELFFGEGSRLTVL.

The J gene is TRBJ2-3, the V gene TRBV7-2, with D maybe TRBD1 (5 bases). The CDR3 is 17 amino acids. V gave up 5 bases and J gave up 0 bases, with 18 bases separating them. Germline V lookup: CDR1 SGHTA, CDR2 FQGNSA. In DNA form, the CDR3 reads TGTGCCAGCAGCGGATACTCAGGGCTTTCTAGCACAGATACGCAGTATTTT. Residues: CASSGYSGLSSTDTQYF.

This chain connects TRBV7-6 to TRBJ1-6; no clear D gene. Per germline, CDR1 SGHVS and CDR2 FNYEAQ. CDR3 length equals 15 residues. The V end was cut by 2 bases, the J end by 8 bases, with 13 bases between. The CDR3 DNA reads as TGTGCCAGCAGCTTATTGCAGGCTAAGGATTCACCCCTCCACTTT. Translation: CASSLLQAKDSPLHF.

This chain joins TRBV7-8 and TRBJ1-5, with TRBD1 matching over 7 bases. Unmatched junction bases numbered 8, after V lost 1 base and J lost 2 bases. CDR3 length equals 17 residues. Looked up from germline, CDR1 is SGHVS and CDR2 is FQNEAQ. The CDR3 DNA follows: TGTGCCAGCAGCTTAGGTCAGGGGGTTCTAGGCAATCAGCCCCAGCATTTT. Its protein product is CASSLGQGVLGNQPQHF.

J is TRBJ2-1 and V is TRBV9; 11 nucleotides line up with TRBD1. The CDR3 consists of 17 residues. In germline, CDR1 is SGDLS, CDR2 YYNGEE. The J segment lost 7 bases and the V segment lost 0 bases, leaving 9 bases of the junction unmatched. The CDR3 DNA reads as TGTGCCAGCAGCGTAGGCAGAGGACAGGGGGCTCAAAATGAGCAGTTCTTC. Protein: CASSVGRGQGAQNEQFF.

The J gene is TRBJ1-1, the V gene TRBV3-1 (or the pseudogene TRBV3-2); unclear D gene. Germline CDR1 LGHDT, CDR2 YNNKEL (reference sequence). The ends were cut back, 4 bases at V and 1 base at J, with 13 bases in the middle. This CDR3 has 15 residues. The CDR3 DNA reads as TGTGCCAGCAGCCCCATCCCCAACAGGAACACTGAAGCTTTCTTT. It encodes CASSPIPNRNTEAFF.

This clone was recorded a few times. The chain uses TRBV24-1 and TRBJ1-2, with TRBD1 identical over 8 bases. Germline trimming cut 4 bases from V and 8 bases from J; bases unmatched to any gene: 17. This CDR3 has 17 amino acids. CDR1 KGHDR and CDR2 SFDVKD come from the germline V gene. The CDR3 bases are TGTGCCACCAGTGAAGCCGGGACAGGACTCGTAGGAGAAGGCTACACCTTC. It encodes CATSEAGTGLVGEGYTF.

V is TRBV5-1 and J is TRBJ2-2, with D possibly being TRBD2 (5 bases). This CDR3 has 15 residues. Germline CDR1 is SGHRS and CDR2 is YFSETQ. V was pared by 0 bases and J by 3 bases, with 9 bases between. The CDR3 region is CASSLGSSHTGELFF. CDR3 sequence (DNA): TGCGCCAGCAGCTTGGGGTCTAGCCACACCGGGGAGCTGTTTTTT.

CDR3 sequence reads: CASSLGLMNYNEQFF. The CDR3 region has the DNA TGCGCCAGCAGCCTCGGACTTATGAACTACAATGAGCAGTTCTTC. The chain links TRBV4-1 to TRBJ2-1; D might be TRBD2 (5 bases). This CDR3 region has 15 residues. The V and J ends lost 4 bases and 3 bases respectively, with 13 bases between them. The V gene's germline CDR1 is MGHRA and CDR2 YSYEKL.

The chain joins TRBV15 to TRBJ2-5; D is perhaps TRBD2 (6 bases). CDR1 and CDR2 (germline): LNHNV, YYDKDF (reference sequence). The length of the CDR3 is 15 residues. V was cut by 0 bases and J by 5 bases, with 13 bases left in between. The DNA for the CDR3 is TGTGCCACCAGCAGAGATGGAGCAGGGAGGGAGACCCAGTACTTC. The encoded protein is CATSRDGAGRETQYF.

The chain combines TRBV19 with TRBJ2-1; 11 nucleotides agree with TRBD2. V dropped 6 bases and J dropped 5; count of bases not matched to a gene: 3. CDR3 length: 14 amino acids. Germline V CDR1 and CDR2: LNHDA, SQIVND (reference sequence). The CDR3 coding sequence is TGTGCCAGTAGGACTAGCGGGACCGACAATGAGCAGTTCTTC. Its protein is CASRTSGTDNEQFF.

The chain combines TRBV30 with TRBJ2-3, with 7 bases aligning to TRBD2. Germline CDR1 GTSNPN, CDR2 SVGIG (reference sequence). This CDR3 is built from 15 residues. The J segment lost 2 bases and the V segment lost 0 bases, leaving 5 bases of the junction unmatched. The CDR3, as DNA: TGTGCCTGGAGTGTATGGGGGAGGGTCACAGATACGCAGTATTTT. Its translation: CAWSVWGRVTDTQYF.

The rearrangement links TRBV5-4 to TRBJ2-3, with 10 bases aligning to TRBD1. CDR3 length: 16 amino acids. Germline loops: CDR1 SGHNT, CDR2 YYREEE (reference sequence). J lost 4 bases, V lost 2 bases, and 7 bases had no gene match. The CDR3 DNA reads as TGTGCCAGCAGCTTAGGGGGACAGGGGCGGCCAGATACGCAGTATTTT. This translates into CASSLGGQGRPDTQYF.

The rearrangement uses TRBV7-3 and TRBJ2-1; 11 bases are shared with TRBD2. Germline CDR1 and CDR2: SGHTA and FQGTGA. The CDR3 extends over 16 amino acids. After removal of 2 bases from V and 7 bases from J, the junction contained 7 bases not matched to a gene. This chain's CDR3 is CASSLYSGGASNEQFF. DNA of the CDR3: TGTGCCAGCAGCTTATATAGCGGGGGGGCCTCGAATGAGCAGTTCTTC.

The chain joins TRBV3-1 (or the pseudogene TRBV3-2) to TRBJ1-2; possibly TRBD1 for D (6 bases). This CDR3 comprises 15 residues. Trimming took 5 bases from V and 6 from J, leaving 19 bases between them. CDR1 and CDR2 (germline): LGHDT, YNNKEL (reference sequence). CDR3 sequence (DNA): TGTGCCAGCAGCAGAGCAGAACAGGGAAGAGATGGCTACACCTTC. Residues: CASSRAEQGRDGYTF.

The chain carries TRBV11-3 and TRBJ1-1, with D unclear. CDR1 and CDR2 from the germline V gene are SGHNT and YENEEA. The V end lost 4 bases, the J end lost 0 bases, and 9 bases lay between the germline ends. CDR3 length: 14 residues. CDR3 amino acids: CASSYSGVNTEAFF. In DNA form, the CDR3 reads TGTGCCAGCAGCTACTCCGGAGTGAACACTGAAGCTTTCTTT.

The J gene is TRBJ2-2, the V gene TRBV28; perhaps TRBD1 as D (6 bases). Germline CDR1 is MDHEN and CDR2 is SYDVKM. This CDR3 spans 13 amino acids. Between the trimmed V and J ends, which lost 7 bases and 6 bases, there was a span of 12 bases. For the CDR3, the DNA is TGTGCCAGCACTGGGCAGGGGTCCGGGGAGCTGTTTTTT. It is translated as CASTGQGSGELFF.

The V gene is TRBV4-1, the J gene TRBJ1-2; 9 nucleotides align to TRBD1. Germline-derived CDR1 and CDR2 are MGHRA and YSYEKL. The CDR3 runs to 16 residues. V was pared by 1 base and J by 7 bases, with 10 bases of the junction left unmatched. This CDR3 is CASSQAWDRVLAGYTF. The CDR3 nucleotides are TGCGCCAGCAGCCAAGCTTGGGACAGGGTACTCGCTGGCTACACCTTC.

The gene calls are TRBV4-1 and TRBJ2-3; 14 nucleotides agree with TRBD2. With 0 bases clipped from V and 5 bases from J, the junction kept 10 bases outside the gene matches. Germline assignment: CDR1 MGHRA and CDR2 YSYEKL. This CDR3 has 19 residues. The CDR3 region has the DNA TGCGCCAGCAGCCAAGAGTCGGCGACTAGCGGGAGGGCCGGAGATACGCAGTATTTT. It specifies CASSQESATSGRAGDTQYF.

The CDR3 DNA reads as TGTGCCACCAGCAGAGATGGGCTAGCGGGGGGTAATGAGCAGTTCTTC. It specifies CATSRDGLAGGNEQFF. The chain recombines TRBV15 with TRBJ2-1, with 11 bases lining up with TRBD2. Trimming at V came to 0 bases and at J to 7 bases, leaving 5 bases not matched to a gene. The CDR3 length is 16 residues. CDR1 is LNHNV and CDR2 is YYDKDF in the germline V gene (reference sequence).

V is TRBV3-1 (or the pseudogene TRBV3-2) and J is TRBJ1-1; the D gene is possibly TRBD1 (5 bases). CDR3 length: 15 residues. V dropped 2 bases and J dropped 1 base, with 11 bases sitting between them. Germline V gene sequence: CDR1 LGHDT, CDR2 YNNKEL (reference sequence). CDR3 amino acids: CASSQRTDRNTEAFF. The CDR3 nucleotides read TGTGCCAGCAGCCAAAGGACCGACAGGAACACTGAAGCTTTCTTT.

V usage is TRBV11-3 and J usage is TRBJ2-7; 11 bases agree with TRBD2. V lost 0 bases, J lost 6 bases, and 10 bases stayed unmatched. The germline V gene has CDR1 SGHNT and CDR2 YENEEA. The CDR3 loop spans 17 amino acids. CDR3: CASSLDSSGLAGGEQYF. The DNA of the CDR3 is TGTGCCAGCAGCTTAGATTCGTCCGGGCTAGCGGGAGGCGAGCAGTACTTC.

This sequence joins TRBV9 and TRBJ2-1, with a weak D call TRBD2 (6 bases). The CDR3 consists of 16 residues. The germline V gene encodes CDR1 SGDLS and CDR2 YYNGEE. Between the trimmed V and J ends, which lost 0 bases and 2 bases, there was a span of 12 bases. The chain's CDR3 is CASSVGSSVPYNEQFF. CDR3 DNA sequence: TGTGCCAGCAGCGTAGGGTCTAGCGTCCCCTACAATGAGCAGTTCTTC.

This clone turned up a few times. The chain carries TRBV6-1 and TRBJ1-2; a possible D gene is TRBD1 (6 bases). V gave up 3 bases and J gave up 4 bases, with 12 bases separating them. CDR3 length: 14 amino acids. The germline CDR1 and CDR2 sequences are MNHNS and SASEGT. CDR3 region: CASSDNGQPYGYTF. CDR3 coding DNA: TGTGCCAGCAGTGATAACGGACAGCCCTATGGCTACACCTTC.

CDR3 in amino acids: CAWSESGTPQETQYF. CDR3 DNA: TGTGCCTGGAGTGAGAGCGGGACACCTCAAGAGACCCAGTACTTC. The chain carries TRBV30 and TRBJ2-5, with D perhaps TRBD2 (7 bases). V lost 1 base and J 2 bases, leaving 14 bases between the germline ends. The germline gives CDR1 GTSNPN, CDR2 SVGIG (reference sequence). The CDR3 sequence is 15 residues long.

The chain employs TRBV2 and TRBJ1-1; D not certain. The CDR3 has 12 amino acids. Per germline, CDR1 SNHLY and CDR2 FYNNEI. Trimming shortened V by 7 bases and J by 4 bases, and 10 bases separated the two germline ends. CDR3 DNA sequence: TGTGCCAGCAATCGTTGGGCCACTGAAGCTTTCTTT. It is translated as CASNRWATEAFF.

V usage is TRBV12-3 or TRBV12-4 and J usage is TRBJ2-1; a weak D match, TRBD2 (6 bases). This CDR3 is 13 amino acids long. V dropped 5 bases and J dropped 7 bases, with 12 bases sitting between them. The CDR3 sequence is CASSPGGMNEQFF. DNA for the CDR3: TGTGCCAGCAGTCCCGGGGGAATGAATGAGCAGTTCTTC.

This clone was seen a handful of times. V gene TRBV7-3 combines with J gene TRBJ1-2; 10 bases line up with TRBD1. The V gene end was trimmed by 7 bases and the J gene end by 4 bases; junction bases not matched to a gene: 6. Germline assignment: CDR1 SGHTA and CDR2 FQGTGA. The length of the CDR3 is 14 residues. CDR3: CASKETGGAYGYTF. CDR3 sequence (DNA): TGTGCCAGCAAAGAGACAGGGGGCGCCTATGGCTACACCTTC.

This chain joins TRBV20-1 and TRBJ1-5; 9 nucleotides line up with TRBD1. CDR3 size: 15 residues. V dropped 3 bases and J dropped 0; count of bases not matched to a gene: 3. Germline assignment: CDR1 DFQATT and CDR2 SNEGSKA (reference sequence). The DNA of the CDR3 is TGCAGTGCTAGTAGGACAGGGGATAGCAATCAGCCCCAGCATTTT. The encoded protein is CSASRTGDSNQPQHF.